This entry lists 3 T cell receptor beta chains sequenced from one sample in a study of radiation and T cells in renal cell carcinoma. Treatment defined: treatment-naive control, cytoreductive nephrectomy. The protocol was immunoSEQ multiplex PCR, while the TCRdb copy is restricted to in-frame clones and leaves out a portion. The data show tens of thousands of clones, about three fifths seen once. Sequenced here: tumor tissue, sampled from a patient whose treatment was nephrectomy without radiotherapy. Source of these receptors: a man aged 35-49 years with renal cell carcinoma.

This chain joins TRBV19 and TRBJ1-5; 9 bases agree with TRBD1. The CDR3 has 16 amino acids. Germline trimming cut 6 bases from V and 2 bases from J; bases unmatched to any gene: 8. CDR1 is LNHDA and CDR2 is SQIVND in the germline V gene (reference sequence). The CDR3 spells CASSILRTGGNQPQHF. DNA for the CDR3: TGTGCCAGTAGCATCTTAAGGACAGGGGGCAATCAGCCCCAGCATTTT.

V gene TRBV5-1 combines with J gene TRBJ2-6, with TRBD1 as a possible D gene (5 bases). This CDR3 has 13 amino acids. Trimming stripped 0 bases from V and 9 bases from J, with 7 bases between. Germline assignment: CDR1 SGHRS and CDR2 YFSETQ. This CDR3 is CASSLGTLNVLTF. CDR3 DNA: TGCGCCAGCAGCTTGGGGACACTCAACGTCCTGACTTTC. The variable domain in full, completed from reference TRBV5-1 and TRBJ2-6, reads KAGVTQTPRYLIKTRGQQVTLSCSPISGHRSVSWYQQTPGQGLQFLFEYFSETQRNKGNFPGRFSGRQFSNSRSEMNVSTLELGDSALYLCASSLGTLNVLTFGAGSRLTVL.

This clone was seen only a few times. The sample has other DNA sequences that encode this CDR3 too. The CDR3 nucleotides are TGCGCCAGCAGCTTGGCGGGGGGTTATACTGAAGCTTTCTTT. Its translation: CASSLAGGYTEAFF. This sequence joins TRBV5-1 and TRBJ1-1; a possible D gene is TRBD1 (5 bases). The CDR3 sequence is 14 residues long. CDR1 and CDR2 from the germline V gene are SGHRS and YFSETQ. Trimming took off 0 bases at V and 5 bases at J, with 11 bases between the two ends.